A single sample gave rise to the 5 T cell receptor beta chains below, sequenced in a study of Graves' ophthalmopathy and Graves' hyperthyroidism. Amplification of TCR beta CDR3 regions used RNA transcripts. First-round RT-PCR employed HTBI primers, with a second-round multiplex PCR after it. One entry per CDR3 protein, called by TCRdb with MiXCR from the multiplex PCR reads. This sample has 500,000 to 800,000 distinct CDR3 sequences, with roughly 39% found just once. The specimen was peripheral blood. These receptors were taken from an adult man with Graves' ophthalmopathy.

This clonotype came up many times. The DNA of the CDR3 is TGTGCCAGTAGTAACAGCTATGGCTACACCTTC. Translation gives CASSNSYGYTF. The V gene is TRBV19, the J gene TRBJ1-2; D gene ambiguous. This CDR3 spans 11 amino acids. Per the germline V gene, CDR1 is LNHDA and CDR2 is SQIVND (reference sequence). V shed 4 bases and J shed 4 bases, with 4 bases lying between them.

This clonotype was seen a few times. The rearrangement links TRBV6-5 to TRBJ2-7, with D hard to call. The CDR3 extends over 13 amino acids. The germline V and J ends were trimmed by 0 bases and 6 bases, with 9 bases remaining between them. Germline V lookup: CDR1 MNHEY, CDR2 SVGAGI. The CDR3 spells CASSYSTNGEQYF. CDR3 in DNA: TGTGCCAGCAGTTACTCGACCAATGGCGAGCAGTACTTC.

This clonotype was seen more than once but under ten times. V usage is TRBV3-1 and J usage is TRBJ2-6, with D possibly matching TRBD1 (5 bases). With 8 bases removed from V and 0 bases from J, the gap between germline ends came to 17 bases. This CDR3 is built from 17 residues. Per germline, CDR1 LGHDT and CDR2 YNNKEL (reference sequence). This CDR3 is CASSPQDVSSGANVLTF. CDR3 DNA sequence: TGTGCCAGCTCACCACAGGACGTTAGCTCTGGGGCCAACGTCCTGACTTTC.

For this clonotype: Sequence at one end of the junction differs from germline and may be a read error. The chain employs TRBV10-3 and TRBJ2-6, with a weak D call TRBD1 (6 bases). Germline V gives CDR1 ENHRY, CDR2 SYGVKD. CDR3 size: 12 residues. The CDR3 loop reads CAIRPGDNVLTF. CDR3 nucleotides: TGTGCCATCAGGCCAGGGGACAACGTCCTGACTTTC.

Comments on this clonotype: Just one base apart from a much larger clone, this may be a read error. This chain links TRBV10-3 with TRBJ1-1; D is uncertain. The CDR3 has 14 residues. The V gene lost 3 bases and the J gene lost 3 bases, with 11 bases spanning the gap. CDR1 is ENHRY and CDR2 is SYGVKD in the germline V gene. CDR3 in DNA: TGTGCCATCAGTGAAGAGCCAGGACACACTGAAGCTTTCTTT. This codes for CAISEEPGHTEAFF.